This is a list of T cell receptor beta chains from one sample in a study of blood T cell repertoires in COVID-19. Generated by immunoSEQ multiplex PCR, the TCRdb table keeps only in-frame clones and is missing some. Of about 240,000 clones in the sample, around 90% were seen once. The sample was peripheral blood. The receptors originated from a man aged 60 to 69 who had recovered from COVID-19. Both conserved end residues are part of each CDR3. D genes are given only for firm matches. Rows give clone size only sometimes, using once, few, many, or a class for an expanded clone.

v_gene,abundance,len,j_gene,d_gene,CDR3nt,CDR3aa
TRBV6-5,-,13,TRBJ1-4,-,TGTGCCAGCATCCGAGCCCCCAATGAAAAACTGTTTTTT,CASIRAPNEKLFF
TRBV5-1,-,19,TRBJ1-4,TRBD1,TGCGCCAGCAGCTTGGTTCTGACCGGGACAGACTCTTTCGGTGAAAAACTGTTTTTT,CASSLVLTGTDSFGEKLFF
TRBV28,-,14,TRBJ2-7,-,TGTGCCAGCAGTTTCCAGGGAAGAGTCTACGAGCAGTACTTC,CASSFQGRVYEQYF
TRBV7-9,-,13,TRBJ1-2,-,TGTGCCAGCAGCGCACAGGGTGTCTATGGCTACACCTTC,CASSAQGVYGYTF
TRBV29-1,-,17,TRBJ2-1,TRBD2,TGCAGCGTTGACCAAAGGACTAGCGGGGGGTACTACAATGAGCAGTTCTTC,CSVDQRTSGGYYNEQFF
TRBV7-6,-,16,TRBJ1-4,-,TGTGCCAGCAGCCAGGTTTATGGACATAACAATGAAAAACTGTTTTTT,CASSQVYGHNNEKLFF
TRBV30,-,15,TRBJ2-3,-,TGTGCCTGGAGACCCGCGTGGGCTAGCACAGATACGCAGTATTTT,CAWRPAWASTDTQYF
TRBV12-3/TRBV12-4,-,11,TRBJ1-1,-,TGTGCCAGCACGGGTGCCACTGAAGCTTTCTTT,CASTGATEAFF
TRBV3-1/TRBV3-2,-,16,TRBJ2-3,TRBD2,TGTGCCAGCAGCCTCCTAGCGGGGCCTAGCACAGATACGCAGTATTTT,CASSLLAGPSTDTQYF
TRBV5-1,-,15,TRBJ1-4,-,TGCGCCAGCAGCTTGTGGCAGGCGAGTAATGAAAAACTGTTTTTT,CASSLWQASNEKLFF
TRBV7-9,-,16,TRBJ2-3,-,TGTGCCAGCAGCTTCGGTTCAGGGTCTGGCACAGATACGCAGTATTTT,CASSFGSGSGTDTQYF
TRBV9,-,15,TRBJ1-6,-,TGTGCCAGCAGCGTAAGGCCAGGGGTCAATTCACCCCTCCACTTT,CASSVRPGVNSPLHF
TRBV7-9,-,16,TRBJ2-1,-,TGTGCCAGCAGTTCCGGGACAGACCGGGGGGGTCGTGAGCAGTTCTTC,CASSSGTDRGGREQFF
TRBV10-1,-,16,TRBJ2-1,-,TGCGCCAGCAGGGTAGACTCCCAAAGATCCTACAATGAGCAGTTCTTC,CASRVDSQRSYNEQFF
TRBV3-1/TRBV3-2,-,12,TRBJ2-7,-,TGTGCCAGCAGCCCTTATGGGGGGAAGCAGTACTTC,CASSPYGGKQYF
TRBV7-2,-,12,TRBJ2-1,TRBD2,TGTGCCAGCAGCGCAAGCGGGGGGGTCTCCATCTTC,CASSASGGVSIF
TRBV10-2,-,16,TRBJ1-5,TRBD1,TGCGCCAGCAGTGAGAAAAGGGACAGTTCCAATCAGCCCCAGCATTTT,CASSEKRDSSNQPQHF
TRBV18,-,14,TRBJ2-7,TRBD1,TGTGCCAGCTCACCCGACAGGGTAGTTGGGGAGCAGTACTTC,CASSPDRVVGEQYF
TRBV2,few,14,TRBJ1-1,TRBD1,TGTGCCAGCAGTGTACAGGGGGCAAACACTGAAGCTTTCTTT,CASSVQGANTEAFF
TRBV5-1,-,15,TRBJ1-6,TRBD1,TGCGCCAGCAGCTTGGCCGGACAGGTGGCTTCACCCCTCCACTTT,CASSLAGQVASPLHF
TRBV30,-,12,TRBJ1-5,-,TGTGCCTGGAGTCCCCCCTCGGGGCCCCAGCATTTT,CAWSPPSGPQHF
TRBV20-1,-,11,TRBJ1-2,-,TGCAGTCGGCAGGGGATAGGAGGCTACACCTTC,CSRQGIGGYTF
TRBV9,-,14,TRBJ2-7,-,TGTGCCAGCAGCGTTGGAGGGAGCTCCTACGAGCAGTACTTC,CASSVGGSSYEQYF
TRBV14,once,14,TRBJ2-7,-,TGTGCCAGCAGCCAAGCAAGCCGGTACTACGAGCAGTACTTC,CASSQASRYYEQYF
TRBV27,-,14,TRBJ1-5,TRBD1,TGTGCCAGCAACCCCACAGGGGGCATGCAGCCCCAGCATTTT,CASNPTGGMQPQHF
TRBV5-1,-,13,TRBJ2-1,-,TGCGCCAGCAGCTTTTGGGGGGTGAATGAGCAGTTCTTC,CASSFWGVNEQFF
TRBV2,once,15,TRBJ1-6,-,TGTGCCAGCAGTGCAGCAAGCTCCTATGATTCACCCCTCCACTTT,CASSAASSYDSPLHF
TRBV24-1,-,15,TRBJ2-1,-,TGTGCCACCAGTGATACCGGGACACTGGGAAGTGAGCAGTTCTTC,CATSDTGTLGSEQFF
TRBV30,-,11,TRBJ2-2,-,TGTGCCTGGAGAGAGGCCGGGGAGCTGTTTTTT,CAWREAGELFF
TRBV4-1,-,18,TRBJ1-5,TRBD1,TGCGCCAGCAGCCACCCAAGGGACAGGGAGGTACTTGGACAGCCCCAGCATTTT,CASSHPRDREVLGQPQHF
TRBV6-5,-,14,TRBJ2-1,TRBD1,TGTGCCAGCAGTTCCTGGGACAGGGACAATGAGCAGTTCTTC,CASSSWDRDNEQFF
TRBV21-1,once,18,TRBJ2-7,-,TGTGCCAGCAGCAAAGAGTCCATTAAGCGGGGGCCTTCCTACGAGCAGTACTTC,CASSKESIKRGPSYEQYF
TRBV9,once,15,TRBJ1-6,-,TGTGCCAGCAGCGTGGAGACAGGACTGGATTCACCCCTCCACTTT,CASSVETGLDSPLHF
TRBV7-8,-,14,TRBJ2-7,-,TGTGCCAGCAGCCTCGGGGTAGCCAACTACGAGCAGTACTTC,CASSLGVANYEQYF
TRBV18,once,14,TRBJ2-3,TRBD2,TGTGCCAGCGCGGGACTAGCGGGGTTTGATACGCAGTATTTT,CASAGLAGFDTQYF
TRBV24-1,-,15,TRBJ2-3,-,TGTGCCACCAGTGATTGGGGGGTACGGGCAGATACGCAGTATTTT,CATSDWGVRADTQYF
TRBV4-1,-,15,TRBJ2-1,TRBD2,TGCGCCAGCAGCCCGAAGACTAGCGGGGACAATGAGCAGTTCTTC,CASSPKTSGDNEQFF
TRBV10-3,few,14,TRBJ1-4,-,TGTGCCATCAGTGAAACCGGAGGGGATGAAAAACTGTTTTTT,CAISETGGDEKLFF
TRBV6-5,few,15,TRBJ2-5,-,TGTGCCAGTACGCGGAGGCGCGGGAACCAAGAGACCCAGTACTTC,CASTRRRGNQETQYF
TRBV19,-,14,TRBJ1-6,TRBD1,TGTGCCAGTAGTTCCCGGACAGGGTTGGCACCCCTCCACTTT,CASSSRTGLAPLHF
TRBV6-2/TRBV6-3,-,17,TRBJ1-2,TRBD1,TGTGCCAGCAGTTACTTAAAACCGGGACAGGGATACTATGGCTACACCTTC,CASSYLKPGQGYYGYTF
TRBV24-1,-,12,TRBJ2-7,-,TGTGCCACCAGTGCATCTACCCACGAGCAGTACTTC,CATSASTHEQYF